This T cell receptor beta chain was retrieved from a study of CD8 T cells in Susac syndrome. General observations from the study: By the study's own acknowledgment, its TCR sequencing and HLA analysis included relatively few individuals.

Concerning this clonotype: Its target is not known.

TEMRA cells were enriched by FACS, while CD8+ and CD4+ T cells were obtained through a negative isolation that was performed magnetically. RNA totalling about 0.45 to 1 ug underwent reverse transcription with random hexamers. With immunoSEQ multiplex PCR, TCR beta CDR3 was amplified across 54 Vbeta and 13 Jbeta. One entry per CDR3 protein results from TCRdb running MiXCR on the immunoSEQ multiplex PCR reads. In the table there are 150,000 to 200,000 distinct CDR3 sequences, over 85% of which are singletons. Sequenced: CD4+ T cells from PBMCs. This receptor was identified in a human donor in good health.

The DNA for the CDR3 is TGCGCCAGCAGCCAAATGATGGGGTCTTACAATGAGCAGTTCTTC. It is translated as CASSQMMGSYNEQFF. The V and J genes are TRBV4-3 and TRBJ2-1; the D is unclear. CDR3 length: 15 residues. Germline V lookup: CDR1 LGHNA, CDR2 YSLEER. V lost 2 bases, J lost 4 bases, and 12 bases lay in between.